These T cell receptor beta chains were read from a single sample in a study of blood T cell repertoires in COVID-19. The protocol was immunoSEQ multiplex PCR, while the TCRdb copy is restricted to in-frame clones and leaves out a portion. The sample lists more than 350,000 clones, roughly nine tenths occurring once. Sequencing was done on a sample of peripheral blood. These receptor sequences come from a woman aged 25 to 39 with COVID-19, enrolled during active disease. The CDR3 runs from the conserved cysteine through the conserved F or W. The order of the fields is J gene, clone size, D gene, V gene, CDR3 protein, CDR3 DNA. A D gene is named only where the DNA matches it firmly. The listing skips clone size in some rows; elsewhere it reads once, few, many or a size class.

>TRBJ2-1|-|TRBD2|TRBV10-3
CAISESLAGNIEQFF
TGTGCCATCAGTGAGAGCCTAGCGGGAAATATTGAGCAGTTCTTC
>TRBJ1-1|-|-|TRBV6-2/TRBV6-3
CASSPPRGGSTEAFF
TGTGCCAGCAGTCCGCCGCGGGGCGGCAGCACTGAAGCTTTCTTT
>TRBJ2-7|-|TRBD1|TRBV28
CASSLFPTLGDRGPVDYEQYF
TGTGCCAGCAGTTTATTCCCCACCCTTGGGGACAGGGGCCCTGTCGACTACGAGCAGTACTTC
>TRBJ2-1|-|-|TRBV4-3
CASSQELQDNEQFF
TGCGCCAGCAGCCAAGAACTCCAGGACAATGAGCAGTTCTTC
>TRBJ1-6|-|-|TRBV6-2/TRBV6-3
CASSYGGTNSPLHF
TGTGCCAGCAGTTACGGGGGGACCAATTCACCCCTCCACTTT
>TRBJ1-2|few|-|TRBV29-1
CSVEDLQGGYTF
TGCAGCGTTGAAGATCTACAGGGAGGCTACACCTTC
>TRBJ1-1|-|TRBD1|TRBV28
CASSTPDRARTEAFF
TGTGCCAGCAGCACCCCGGACAGGGCGAGGACTGAAGCTTTCTTT
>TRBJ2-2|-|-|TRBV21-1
CASSRPRTSGNKNTGELFF
TGTGCCAGCAGCAGACCAAGGACTAGCGGAAATAAGAACACCGGGGAGCTGTTTTTT
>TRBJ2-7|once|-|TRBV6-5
CASSQIFGGYEQYF
TGTGCCAGCAGCCAAATCTTCGGGGGCTACGAGCAGTACTTC
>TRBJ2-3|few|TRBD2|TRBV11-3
CASSTRTSGRDTDTQYF
TGTGCCAGCAGCACCAGGACTAGCGGGAGAGACACAGATACGCAGTATTTT
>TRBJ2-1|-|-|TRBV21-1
CASSTGDSLNDHNEQFF
TGTGCCAGCAGCACAGGTGACAGCCTAAATGACCACAATGAGCAGTTCTTC
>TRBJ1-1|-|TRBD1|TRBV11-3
CASSSGQEDTEAFF
TGTGCCAGCAGCTCGGGACAGGAGGACACTGAAGCTTTCTTT
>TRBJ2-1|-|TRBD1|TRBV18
CASSQDRGLAAAFF
TGTGCCAGCTCACAAGACAGGGGTTTGGCTGCCGCGTTCTTC
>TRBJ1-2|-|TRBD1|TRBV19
CASRSGQGLYGYTF
TGTGCCAGCCGGTCGGGACAGGGGCTTTATGGCTACACCTTC
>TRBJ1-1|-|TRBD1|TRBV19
CASSIGTGNTEAFF
TGTGCCAGTAGTATAGGGACAGGGAACACTGAAGCTTTCTTT
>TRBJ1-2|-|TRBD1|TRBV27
CASGLPGGYGYTF
TGTGCCAGCGGGTTGCCAGGGGGCTATGGCTACACCTTC
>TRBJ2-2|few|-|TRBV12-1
CASSDSGVSPGELFF
TGTGCCAGCAGCGATAGCGGAGTGTCCCCCGGGGAGCTGTTTTTT
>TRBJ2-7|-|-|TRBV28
CASSWEQGYEQYF
TGTGCCAGCAGTTGGGAGCAGGGGTACGAGCAGTACTTC
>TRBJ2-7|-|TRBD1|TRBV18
CASSRGGTGSYEQYF
TGTGCCAGCTCACGGGGAGGGACAGGGTCCTACGAGCAGTACTTC
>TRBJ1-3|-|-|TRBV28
CASSLRRGGNTIYF
TGTGCCAGCAGTTTAAGACGGGGGGGAAACACCATATATTTT
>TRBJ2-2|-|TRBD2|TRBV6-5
CASSYSGLAAGELFF
TGTGCCAGCAGTTACTCCGGACTAGCGGCCGGGGAGCTGTTTTTT
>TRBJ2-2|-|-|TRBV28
CASSSPPYRGTNTGELFF
TGTGCCAGCAGTTCCCCCCCTTATAGGGGGACGAACACCGGGGAGCTGTTTTTT
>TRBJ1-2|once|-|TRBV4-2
CASSQDDILNYGYTF
TGTGCCAGCAGCCAAGATGACATCCTTAACTATGGCTACACCTTC
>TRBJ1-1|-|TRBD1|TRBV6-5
CASRDRSNTEAFF
TGTGCCAGCAGGGACAGGTCGAACACTGAAGCTTTCTTT